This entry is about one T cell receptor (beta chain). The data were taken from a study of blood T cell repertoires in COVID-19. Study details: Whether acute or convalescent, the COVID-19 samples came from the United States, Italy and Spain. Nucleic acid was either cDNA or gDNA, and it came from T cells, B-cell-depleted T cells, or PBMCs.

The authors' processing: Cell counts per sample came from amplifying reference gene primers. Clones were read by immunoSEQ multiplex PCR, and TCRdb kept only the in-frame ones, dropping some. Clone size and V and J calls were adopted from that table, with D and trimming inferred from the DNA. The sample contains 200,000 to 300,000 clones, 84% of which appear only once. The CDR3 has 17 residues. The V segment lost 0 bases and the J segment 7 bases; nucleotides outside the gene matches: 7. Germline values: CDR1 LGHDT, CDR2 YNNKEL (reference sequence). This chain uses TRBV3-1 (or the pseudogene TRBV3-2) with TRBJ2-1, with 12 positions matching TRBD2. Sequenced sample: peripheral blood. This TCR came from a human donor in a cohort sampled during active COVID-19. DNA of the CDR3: TGTGCCAGCAGCCAAGATTTTAGACTAGCGGGAGCAAATGAGCAGTTCTTC. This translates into CASSQDFRLAGANEQFF.